This is a list of T cell receptor beta chains from one sample in a study of blood T cell repertoires in COVID-19. TCRdb's table, derived via immunoSEQ multiplex PCR, lists solely in-frame clones and lacks some. The table lists about 350,000 clones, roughly 90% of them singletons. The sample consisted of PBMCs or T cells enriched from blood (not recorded which). The source is a woman aged 30 to 39 who had recovered from COVID-19. The CDR3 runs from the conserved cysteine through the conserved F or W. Each record gives: D gene, V gene, J gene, clone size, CDR3 protein, CDR3 DNA. A D gene is named only where the DNA matches it firmly. Not all rows give a size; the values are once, few, many and, for expanded clones, a class.

>TRBD1|TRBV10-1|TRBJ1-6|.
CASRGQGSRGSYNSPLHF
TGCGCCAGCAGGGGACAGGGCAGTAGGGGCTCCTATAATTCACCCCTCCACTTT
>.|TRBV7-6|TRBJ2-2|few
CASSLEITNTGELFF
TGTGCCAGCAGCCTAGAAATTACGAACACCGGGGAGCTGTTTTTT
>.|TRBV20-1|TRBJ1-2|.
CSGYRANTF
TGCAGTGGATACAGGGCGAACACCTTC
>TRBD1|TRBV27|TRBJ1-4|.
CASSLTGTGNEKLFF
TGTGCCAGCAGCCTGACCGGGACAGGAAATGAAAAACTGTTTTTT
>.|TRBV27|TRBJ1-6|.
CASSPRTIGSPLHF
TGTGCCAGCAGTCCCCGGACAATTGGTTCACCCCTCCACTTT
>.|TRBV19|TRBJ2-5|.
CASSPTGLQETQYF
TGTGCCAGTAGTCCAACAGGGCTCCAAGAGACCCAGTACTTC
>.|TRBV19|TRBJ2-1|.
CASSTRVDRGEQFF
TGTGCCAGTAGTACAAGGGTTGATCGGGGTGAGCAGTTCTTC
>.|TRBV27|TRBJ1-6|.
CASSPDVGTGYSPLHF
TGTGCCAGCAGCCCGGACGTGGGTACAGGGTATTCACCCCTCCACTTT
>.|TRBV14|TRBJ2-1|.
CASSQWGGSSYNEQFF
TGTGCCAGCAGCCAATGGGGGGGCAGCTCCTACAATGAGCAGTTCTTC
>TRBD1|TRBV19|TRBJ2-6|.
CASSSQGVDGANVLTF
TGTGCCAGTAGTAGTCAGGGGGTAGATGGGGCCAACGTCCTGACTTTC
>.|TRBV19|TRBJ1-2|.
CASSPGHGYGYTF
TGTGCCAGTAGTCCCGGACATGGCTATGGCTACACCTTC
>TRBD2|TRBV5-4|TRBJ2-3|.
CASSPGTSASQQGTQYF
TGTGCCAGCAGCCCCGGGACTAGCGCCTCTCAGCAGGGTACGCAGTATTTT
>.|TRBV15|TRBJ1-3|.
CATSRLLWDNKGNTIYF
TGTGCCACCAGCAGACTCCTTTGGGACAACAAAGGAAACACCATATATTTT
>TRBD1|TRBV18|TRBJ1-1|.
CASSLGGQGNTEAFF
TGTGCCAGCTCACTTGGGGGACAGGGGAACACTGAAGCTTTCTTT
>.|TRBV7-9|TRBJ2-1|.
CASSPARGHEQFF
TGTGCCAGCAGCCCCGCGCGAGGGCATGAGCAGTTCTTC
>.|TRBV5-8|TRBJ2-1|.
CASSWTAYNEQFF
TGTGCCAGCAGCTGGACAGCCTACAATGAGCAGTTCTTC
>TRBD1|TRBV5-5|TRBJ2-3|.
CASTRQGPSTDTQYF
TGTGCCAGCACCCGACAGGGTCCCAGCACAGATACGCAGTATTTT